Listed here are 14 T cell receptor beta chains from one sample, sequenced in a study of response to subunit inactivated influenza vaccine. TCRdb redid the calling of the RT-PCR reads with MiXCR, one entry per CDR3 protein. The sample has 800,000 or so distinct CDR3 sequences; approximately 22% are singletons. Sequencing used PBMCs from blood, obtained 4 to 6 days after vaccination. The receptor source for this set is a man aged 45-65 years who received an inactivated influenza vaccine.

A single count supports this clonotype. CDR3 residues: CASSELTGSYGYTF. The CDR3, as DNA: TGTGCCAGCAGTGAATTGACAGGGAGCTATGGCTACACCTTC. The V and J genes are TRBV25-1 and TRBJ1-2, with 7 bases that match TRBD1. V shed 1 base, J shed 4 bases, and the junction held 3 bases outside the gene matches. Germline loops: CDR1 MGHDK, CDR2 SYGVNS. The CDR3 has 14 amino acids.

The CDR3 region is CASSSAGWGNSPLHF. CDR3 coding DNA: TGTGCCAGCAGTTCGGCAGGTTGGGGAAATTCACCCCTCCACTTT. The J gene is TRBJ1-6, the V gene TRBV12-3 or TRBV12-4; D unresolved. The V gene lost 4 bases and the J gene lost 7 bases, with 14 bases spanning the gap. The CDR3 contains 15 residues.

The chain couples TRBV20-1 to TRBJ2-3; 8 nucleotides line up with TRBD2. The CDR3 length is 15 residues. After removal of 6 bases from V and 1 base from J, the junction contained 9 bases not matched to a gene. Per the germline V gene, CDR1 is DFQATT and CDR2 is SNEGSKA (reference sequence). The CDR3 here is CSAFSGGVGTDTQYF. The CDR3 bases are TGCAGTGCCTTTTCGGGAGGGGTCGGCACAGATACGCAGTATTTT.

The chain is built from TRBV12-3 or TRBV12-4 and TRBJ1-1; 8 bases align to TRBD1. The CDR3 extends over 14 amino acids. J was trimmed by 7 bases and V by 5 bases; bases with no gene match: 9. CDR3 protein: CASSRTGLSIEAFF. The CDR3 DNA reads TGTGCCAGCAGTCGGACAGGGCTTTCCATTGAAGCTTTCTTT.

J is TRBJ2-7 and V is TRBV6-1, with 9 bases identical to TRBD2. V gave up 2 bases and J gave up 0 bases; unmatched junction bases: 5. CDR1 and CDR2 from the germline V gene are MNHNS and SASEGT. CDR3 length: 16 amino acids. As DNA, the CDR3 is TGTGCCAGCAGTGAAATAGCGGGGGCCACCTCCTACGAGCAGTACTTC. Encoded protein: CASSEIAGATSYEQYF.

This clonotype has just a few counts. CDR3 protein: CSAKRGTSGVGDTQYF. The CDR3 DNA reads TGCAGTGCCAAGCGGGGGACTAGCGGGGTCGGGGATACGCAGTATTTT. V and J are TRBV20-1 and TRBJ2-3; the match to TRBD2 covers 13 bases. Germline CDR1 reads DFQATT; CDR2 reads SNEGSKA (reference sequence). The CDR3 is 16 residues long. J lost 6 bases, V lost 6 bases, and 12 bases had no gene match.

This clonotype has a handful of counts. The chain uses TRBV20-1 and TRBJ2-1; TRBD1 aligns across 7 bases. The J segment lost 2 bases and the V segment lost 6 bases, leaving 7 bases of the junction unmatched. Germline V CDR1 and CDR2: DFQATT, SNEGSKA (reference sequence). CDR3 size: 14 residues. CDR3 DNA sequence: TGCAGTGCCCTAAGGGGGCCCCCCTACAATGAGCAGTTCTTC. As protein: CSALRGPPYNEQFF.

J is TRBJ2-1 and V is TRBV20-1, with D perhaps TRBD1 (6 bases). The CDR3 covers 14 residues. V was trimmed by 0 bases and J by 6 bases, leaving 12 bases between them. Per germline, CDR1 DFQATT and CDR2 SNEGSKA (reference sequence). CDR3 in amino acids: CSAREVNRANEQFF. CDR3 bases: TGCAGTGCTAGAGAGGTTAACAGGGCCAATGAGCAGTTCTTC.

The chain uses TRBV29-1 and TRBJ2-2, with 7 bases lining up with TRBD1. V was clipped by 5 bases and J by 6 bases; unmatched bases: 6. The CDR3 is 13 residues long. CDR1 SQVTM and CDR2 ANQGSEA come from the germline V gene. The CDR3 nucleotides are TGCAGCGTTTTGACAGGGAAGGCCGGGGAGCTGTTTTTT. Translated: CSVLTGKAGELFF.

The V gene is TRBV6-2 or TRBV6-3, the J gene TRBJ2-1, with TRBD2 identical over 11 bases. This CDR3 comprises 15 residues. Trimming removed 5 bases from V and 8 bases from J; junction bases left unmatched: 8. Germline values: CDR1 MNHEY, CDR2 SVGEGT. This CDR3 is CASSLSGRATYEQFF. The CDR3 DNA reads as TGTGCCAGCAGTCTTAGCGGGAGGGCCACATATGAGCAGTTCTTC.

In nucleotides, the CDR3 is TGCAGTGCTAGGGACATTAACTCTGGGGCCAACGTCCTGACTTTC. It specifies CSARDINSGANVLTF. The V gene is TRBV20-1, the J gene TRBJ2-6, with D maybe TRBD1 (5 bases). The CDR3 is 15 residues long. V was pared by 3 bases and J by 0 bases, with 9 bases between. Germline V gene data show CDR1 as DFQATT and CDR2 as SNEGSKA (reference sequence).

This clonotype was observed a handful of times. The V gene is TRBV7-2, the J gene TRBJ2-5, with TRBD2 matching 7 bases. The CDR3 spans 15 residues. Germline V gene data show CDR1 as SGHTA and CDR2 as FQGNSA. J was trimmed by 1 base and V by 2 bases; bases with no gene match: 4. CDR3: CASSLMSSGQETQYF. CDR3 coding DNA: TGTGCCAGCAGCTTAATGTCTAGCGGCCAAGAGACCCAGTACTTC.

The CDR3 protein is CASSGRLDSPLHF. CDR3 coding DNA: TGTGCCAGCAGTGGCAGGCTAGATTCACCCCTCCACTTT. The rearrangement uses TRBV7-2 and TRBJ1-6, with unresolved D. From germline, CDR1 is SGHTA and CDR2 FQGNSA. The CDR3 contains 13 residues. Trimming shortened V by 6 bases and J by 8 bases, and 11 bases separated the two germline ends.

V and J are TRBV11-2 and TRBJ1-6, with unresolved D. Germline V gives CDR1 SGHAT, CDR2 FQNNGV. CDR3 size: 19 residues. Trimming removed 1 base from V and 0 bases from J, with 16 bases in between. CDR3 protein: CASSLVSGWGSSYNSPLHF. For the CDR3, the DNA is TGTGCCAGCAGCTTAGTATCGGGGTGGGGAAGCTCCTATAATTCACCCCTCCACTTT.